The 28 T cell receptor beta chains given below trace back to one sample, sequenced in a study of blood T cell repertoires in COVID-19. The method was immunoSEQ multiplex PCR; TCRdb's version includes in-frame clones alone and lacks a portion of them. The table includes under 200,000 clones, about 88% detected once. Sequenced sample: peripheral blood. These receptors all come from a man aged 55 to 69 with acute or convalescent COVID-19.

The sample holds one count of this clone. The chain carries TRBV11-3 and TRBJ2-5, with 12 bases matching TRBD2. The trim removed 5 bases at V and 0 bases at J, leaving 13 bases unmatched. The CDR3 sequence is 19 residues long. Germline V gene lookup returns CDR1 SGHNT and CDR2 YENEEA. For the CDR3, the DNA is TGTGCCAGCAGCCCAATCAAATCTGGACTAGCGGGGTACCAAGAGACCCAGTACTTC. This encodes CASSPIKSGLAGYQETQYF.

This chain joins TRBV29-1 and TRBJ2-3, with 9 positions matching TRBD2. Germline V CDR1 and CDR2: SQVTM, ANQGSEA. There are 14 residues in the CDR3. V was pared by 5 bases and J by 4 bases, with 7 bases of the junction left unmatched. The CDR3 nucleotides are TGCAGCGTTCTTAGCGGGAGAAACGCAGATACGCAGTATTTT. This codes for CSVLSGRNADTQYF.

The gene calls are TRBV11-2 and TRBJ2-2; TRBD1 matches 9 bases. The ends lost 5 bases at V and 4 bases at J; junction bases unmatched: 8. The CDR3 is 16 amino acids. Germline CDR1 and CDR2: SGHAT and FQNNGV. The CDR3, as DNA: TGTGCCAGCAGCAGTCGGACAGGGGAGAGCACCGGGGAGCTGTTTTTT. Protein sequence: CASSSRTGESTGELFF.

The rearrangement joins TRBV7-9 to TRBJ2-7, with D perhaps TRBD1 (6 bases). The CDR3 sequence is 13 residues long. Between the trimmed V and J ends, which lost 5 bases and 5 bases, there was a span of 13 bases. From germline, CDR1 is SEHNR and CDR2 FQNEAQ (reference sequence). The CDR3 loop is CASSRSGVHEQYV. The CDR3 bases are TGTGCCAGCAGCCGCTCAGGGGTCCACGAGCAGTACGTC.

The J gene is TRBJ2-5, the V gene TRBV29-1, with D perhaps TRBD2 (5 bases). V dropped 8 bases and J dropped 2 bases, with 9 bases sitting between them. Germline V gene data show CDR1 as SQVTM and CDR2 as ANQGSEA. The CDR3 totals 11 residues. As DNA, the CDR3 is TGCAGCTGGAGGAGACAAGAGACCCAGTACTTC. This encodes CSWRRQETQYF.

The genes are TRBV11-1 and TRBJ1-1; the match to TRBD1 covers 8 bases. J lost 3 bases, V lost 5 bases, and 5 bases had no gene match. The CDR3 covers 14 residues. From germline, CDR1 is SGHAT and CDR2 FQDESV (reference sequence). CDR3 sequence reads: CASSPRTGHTEAFF. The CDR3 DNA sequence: TGTGCCAGCAGCCCTCGGACAGGGCACACTGAAGCTTTCTTT.

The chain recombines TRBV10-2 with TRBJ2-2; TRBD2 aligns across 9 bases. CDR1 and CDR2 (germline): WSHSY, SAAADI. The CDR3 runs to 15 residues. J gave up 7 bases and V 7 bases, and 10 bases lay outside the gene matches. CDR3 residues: CASKRSGGIGGELFF. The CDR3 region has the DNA TGCGCCAGCAAACGGAGCGGGGGGATAGGCGGGGAGCTGTTTTTT.

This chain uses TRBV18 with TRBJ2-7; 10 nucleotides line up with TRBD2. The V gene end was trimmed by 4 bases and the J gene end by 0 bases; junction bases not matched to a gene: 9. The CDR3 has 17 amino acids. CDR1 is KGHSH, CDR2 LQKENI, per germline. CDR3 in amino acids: CASSLKPGTSVSYEQYF. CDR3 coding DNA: TGTGCCAGCTCACTAAAGCCCGGGACTAGCGTCTCCTACGAGCAGTACTTC.

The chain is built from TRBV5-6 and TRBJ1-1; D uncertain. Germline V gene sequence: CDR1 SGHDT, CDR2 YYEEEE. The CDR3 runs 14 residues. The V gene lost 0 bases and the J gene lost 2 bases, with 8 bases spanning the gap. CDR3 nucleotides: TGTGCCAGCAGCTTGGGACACCACAACACTGAAGCTTTCTTT. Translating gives CASSLGHHNTEAFF.

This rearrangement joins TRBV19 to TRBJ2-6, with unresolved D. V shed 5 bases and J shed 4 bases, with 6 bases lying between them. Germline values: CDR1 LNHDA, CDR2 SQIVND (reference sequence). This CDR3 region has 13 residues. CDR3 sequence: CASSPRGANVLTF. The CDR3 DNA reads TGTGCCAGTAGTCCGCGGGGGGCCAACGTCCTGACTTTC. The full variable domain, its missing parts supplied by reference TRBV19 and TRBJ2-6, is DGGITQSPKYLFRKEGQNVTLSCEQNLNHDAMYWYRQDPGQGLRLIYYSQIVNDFQKGDIAEGYSVSREKKESFPLTVTSAQKNPTAFYLCASSPRGANVLTFGAGSRLTVL.

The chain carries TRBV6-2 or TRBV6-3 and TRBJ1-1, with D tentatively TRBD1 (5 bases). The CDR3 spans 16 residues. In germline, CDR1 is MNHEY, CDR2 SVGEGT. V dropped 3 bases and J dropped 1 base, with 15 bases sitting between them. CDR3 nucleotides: TGTGCCAGCAGTTATACAATTTGGGGCTCGAACACTGAAGCTTTCTTT. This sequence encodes CASSYTIWGSNTEAFF.

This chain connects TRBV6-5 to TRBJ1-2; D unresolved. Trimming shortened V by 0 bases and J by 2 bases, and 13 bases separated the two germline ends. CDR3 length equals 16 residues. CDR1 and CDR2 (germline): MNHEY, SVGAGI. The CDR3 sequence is CASSYSSGRSNYGYTF. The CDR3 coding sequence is TGTGCCAGCAGTTACTCTAGTGGCAGGTCCAACTATGGCTACACCTTC.

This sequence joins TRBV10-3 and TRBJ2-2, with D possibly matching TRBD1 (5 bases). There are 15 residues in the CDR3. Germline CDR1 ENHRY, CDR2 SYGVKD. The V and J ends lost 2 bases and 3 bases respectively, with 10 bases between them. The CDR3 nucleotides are TGTGCCATCAGTGAGAGGGGCTCTCACACCGGGGAGCTGTTTTTT. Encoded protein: CAISERGSHTGELFF.

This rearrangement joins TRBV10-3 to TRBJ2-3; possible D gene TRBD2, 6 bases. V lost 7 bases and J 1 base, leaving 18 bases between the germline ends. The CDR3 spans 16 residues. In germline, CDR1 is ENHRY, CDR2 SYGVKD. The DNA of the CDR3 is TGTGCCATCAAACGCGGTCGGCGCGGGGGCACAGATACGCAGTATTTT. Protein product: CAIKRGRRGGTDTQYF.

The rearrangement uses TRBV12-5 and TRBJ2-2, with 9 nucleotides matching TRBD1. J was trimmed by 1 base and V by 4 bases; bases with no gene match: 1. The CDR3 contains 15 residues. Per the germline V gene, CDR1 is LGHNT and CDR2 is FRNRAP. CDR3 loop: CASGWDRENTGELFF. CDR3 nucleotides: TGTGCTAGTGGTTGGGACAGGGAGAACACCGGGGAGCTGTTTTTT.

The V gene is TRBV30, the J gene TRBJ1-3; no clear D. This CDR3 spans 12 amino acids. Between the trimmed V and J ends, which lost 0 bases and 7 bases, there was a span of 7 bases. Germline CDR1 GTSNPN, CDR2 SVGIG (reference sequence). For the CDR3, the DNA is TGTGCCTGGAGTGTACTAGGGAACACCATATATTTT. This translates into CAWSVLGNTIYF. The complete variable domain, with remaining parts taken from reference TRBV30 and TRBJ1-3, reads SQTIHQWPATLVQPVGSPLSLECTVEGTSNPNLYWYRQAAGRGLQLLFYSVGIGQISSEVPQNLSASRPQDRQFILSSKKLLLSDSGFYLCAWSVLGNTIYFGEGSWLTVV.

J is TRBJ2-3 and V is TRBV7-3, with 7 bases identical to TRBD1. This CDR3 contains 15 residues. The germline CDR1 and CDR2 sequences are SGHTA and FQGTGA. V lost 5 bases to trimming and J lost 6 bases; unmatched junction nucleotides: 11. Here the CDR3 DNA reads TGTGCCAGCAGCCCATATAAGGGGGCAGGGGATACGCAGTATTTT. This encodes CASSPYKGAGDTQYF.

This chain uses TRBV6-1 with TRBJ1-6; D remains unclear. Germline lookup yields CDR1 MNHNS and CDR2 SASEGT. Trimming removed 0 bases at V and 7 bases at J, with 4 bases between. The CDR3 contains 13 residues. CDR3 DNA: TGTGCCAGCAGTGAAGCCAGGAATTCACCCCTCCACTTT. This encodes CASSEARNSPLHF.

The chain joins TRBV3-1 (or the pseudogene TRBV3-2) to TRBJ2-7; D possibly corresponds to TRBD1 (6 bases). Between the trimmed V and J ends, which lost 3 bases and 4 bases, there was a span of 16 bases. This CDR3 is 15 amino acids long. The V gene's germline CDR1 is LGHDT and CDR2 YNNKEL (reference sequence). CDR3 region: CASSQGPGEWYEQYV. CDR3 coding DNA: TGTGCCAGCAGCCAGGGGCCAGGGGAGTGGTACGAGCAGTACGTC.

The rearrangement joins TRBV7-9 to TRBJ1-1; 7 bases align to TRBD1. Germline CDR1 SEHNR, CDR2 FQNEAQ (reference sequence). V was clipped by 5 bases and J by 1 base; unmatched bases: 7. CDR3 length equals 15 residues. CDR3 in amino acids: CASSPKDRQNTEAFF. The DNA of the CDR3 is TGTGCCAGCAGCCCGAAGGACAGGCAGAACACTGAAGCTTTCTTT.

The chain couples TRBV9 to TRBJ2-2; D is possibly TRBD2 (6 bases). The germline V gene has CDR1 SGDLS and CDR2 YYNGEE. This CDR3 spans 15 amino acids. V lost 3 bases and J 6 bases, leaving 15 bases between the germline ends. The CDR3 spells CASSGAPLAAGELFF. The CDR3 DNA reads TGTGCCAGCAGCGGGGCCCCACTAGCCGCCGGGGAGCTGTTTTTT.

CDR3 residues: CASSTQGTTGELFF. The CDR3 nucleotides are TGTGCCAGTAGTACACAGGGGACAACCGGGGAGCTGTTTTTT. V usage is TRBV19 and J usage is TRBJ2-2; 7 nucleotides line up with TRBD1. The V and J ends lost 4 bases and 5 bases, in that order; junction bases with no gene match: 4. Germline values: CDR1 LNHDA, CDR2 SQIVND (reference sequence). This CDR3 region has 14 residues.

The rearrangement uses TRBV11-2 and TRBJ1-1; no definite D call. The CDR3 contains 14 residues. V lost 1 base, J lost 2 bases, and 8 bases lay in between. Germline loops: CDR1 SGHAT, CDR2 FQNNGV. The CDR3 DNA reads TGTGCCAGCAGCTTAGGTGGGAGTAACACTGAAGCTTTCTTT. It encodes CASSLGGSNTEAFF.

The CDR3 here is CASSITGAPTDTQYF. CDR3 in DNA: TGTGCCAGCAGTATAACAGGAGCGCCCACAGATACGCAGTATTTT. The chain employs TRBV2 and TRBJ2-3, with TRBD1 as a possible D gene (5 bases). Germline V gene sequence: CDR1 SNHLY, CDR2 FYNNEI. The CDR3 totals 15 residues. The ends were cut back, 5 bases at V and 2 bases at J, with 14 bases in the middle.

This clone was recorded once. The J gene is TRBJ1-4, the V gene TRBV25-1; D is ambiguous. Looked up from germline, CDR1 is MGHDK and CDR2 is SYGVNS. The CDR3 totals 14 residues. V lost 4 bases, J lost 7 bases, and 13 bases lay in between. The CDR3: CASSATAIIEKLFF. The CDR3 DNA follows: TGTGCCAGCAGTGCAACTGCAATCATTGAAAAACTGTTTTTT.

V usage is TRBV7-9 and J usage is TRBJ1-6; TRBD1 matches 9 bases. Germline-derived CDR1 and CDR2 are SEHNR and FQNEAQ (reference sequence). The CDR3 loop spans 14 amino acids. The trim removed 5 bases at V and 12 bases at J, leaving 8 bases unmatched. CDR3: CASSLVPGQGPLHF. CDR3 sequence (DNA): TGTGCCAGCAGCCTAGTTCCGGGACAGGGACCCCTCCACTTT. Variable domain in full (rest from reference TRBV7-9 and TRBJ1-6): DTGVSQNPRHKITKRGQNVTFRCDPISEHNRLYWYRQTLGQGPEFLTYFQNEAQLEKSRLLSDRFSAERPKGSFSTLEIQRTEQGDSAMYLCASSLVPGQGPLHFGNGTRLTVT.

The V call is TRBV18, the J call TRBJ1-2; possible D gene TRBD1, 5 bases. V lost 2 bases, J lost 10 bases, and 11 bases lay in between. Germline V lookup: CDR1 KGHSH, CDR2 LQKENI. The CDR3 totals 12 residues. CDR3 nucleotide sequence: TGTGCCAGCTCACCAACAGGATCCTTCTACACCTTC. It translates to CASSPTGSFYTF.

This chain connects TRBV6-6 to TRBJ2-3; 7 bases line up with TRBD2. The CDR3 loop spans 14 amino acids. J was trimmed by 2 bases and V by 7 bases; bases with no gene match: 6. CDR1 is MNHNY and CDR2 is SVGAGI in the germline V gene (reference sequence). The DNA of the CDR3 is TGTGCCAGCAAATCCGGGACTAACACAGATACGCAGTATTTT. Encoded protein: CASKSGTNTDTQYF.